The 27 T cell receptor beta chains below were found in one sample sequenced in a study of technical replicates of blood from four donors. Only in-frame clones appear in the TCRdb table, and some are missing; sequencing was by immunoSEQ multiplex PCR. The sample consists of roughly 15,000 clones, about 82% of them appearing once. Sequencing was carried out using PBMCs. The receptors here all came from a human donor in good health.

This clone was seen a few times. The chain joins TRBV28 to TRBJ2-5; 12 bases match TRBD1. From germline, CDR1 is MDHEN and CDR2 SYDVKM. The CDR3 loop spans 15 amino acids. The V segment lost 4 bases and the J segment 5 bases; nucleotides outside the gene matches: 5. Written as DNA, the CDR3 is TGTGCCAGCAGTTCTGGGACAGGGGGCGCGGAGACCCAGTACTTC. Protein sequence: CASSSGTGGAETQYF.

This clone was detected only a few times. This rearrangement joins TRBV7-2 to TRBJ1-2; possible D gene TRBD1, 5 bases. V was clipped by 1 base and J by 3 bases, with 12 bases between them. CDR3 length equals 15 residues. The germline gives CDR1 SGHTA, CDR2 FQGNSA. The DNA of the CDR3 is TGTGCCAGCAGCTTAGGTCAGGGCACCTACTATGGCTACACCTTC. Protein product: CASSLGQGTYYGYTF.

This clone is a singleton in its sample. The chain has TRBV27 and TRBJ1-2; 8 bases agree with TRBD1. The CDR3 consists of 16 residues. J was trimmed by 1 base and V by 5 bases; bases with no gene match: 9. Germline V gene lookup returns CDR1 MNHEY and CDR2 SMNVEV (reference sequence). CDR3 nucleotides: TGTGCCAGCAGTCTAATCACAGGGGGGAATAACTATGGCTACACCTTC. The encoded protein is CASSLITGGNNYGYTF.

This clone was seen a few times. V usage is TRBV5-1 and J usage is TRBJ2-3; D remains unclear. There are 14 residues in the CDR3. V lost 2 bases, J lost 2 bases, and 9 bases lay in between. The germline CDR1 and CDR2 sequences are SGHRS and YFSETQ. The CDR3 region is CASSFGQATDTQYF. The CDR3 nucleotides read TGCGCCAGCAGCTTTGGGCAGGCCACAGATACGCAGTATTTT.

CDR3 nucleotide sequence: TGCGCCAGCAGTCCAACAGGGGGCATTGAAAAACTGTTTTTT. It is translated as CASSPTGGIEKLFF. The chain carries TRBV5-1 and TRBJ1-4; 9 bases are a match to TRBD1. In germline, CDR1 is SGHRS, CDR2 YFSETQ. The CDR3 totals 14 residues. Losses at the gene ends were 5 bases for V and 7 bases for J; bases not matched to a gene: 6.

This clone was found once. This chain links TRBV19 with TRBJ2-7, with 10 bases fitting TRBD2. Germline trimming cut 3 bases from V and 4 bases from J; bases unmatched to any gene: 15. Germline V lookup: CDR1 LNHDA, CDR2 SQIVND (reference sequence). This CDR3 has 18 amino acids. The CDR3: CASSIGLAGDQGHYEQYF. In DNA form, the CDR3 reads TGTGCCAGTAGTATTGGGCTAGCGGGAGACCAGGGCCATTACGAGCAGTACTTC.

J is TRBJ1-1 and V is TRBV5-1; D gene uncertain. V shed 0 bases and J shed 5 bases, with 11 bases lying between them. There are 14 residues in the CDR3. From germline, CDR1 is SGHRS and CDR2 YFSETQ. In DNA, the CDR3 is TGCGCCAGCAGCTTGGTCGGGTCGGGGACTGAAGCTTTCTTT. Amino acids: CASSLVGSGTEAFF.

The genes are TRBV2 and TRBJ2-5; tentatively, D is TRBD2 (5 bases). The V and J ends lost 3 bases and 7 bases respectively, with 6 bases between them. The germline V gene encodes CDR1 SNHLY and CDR2 FYNNEI. The CDR3 is 11 residues long. CDR3 in DNA: TGTGCCAGCAGTGATGGAGGGACCCAGTACTTC. It specifies CASSDGGTQYF.

This clone has a single count. The chain recombines TRBV10-3 with TRBJ2-2; TRBD2 agrees at 7 bases. The V gene end was trimmed by 6 bases and the J gene end by 3 bases; junction bases not matched to a gene: 7. Germline V gene lookup returns CDR1 ENHRY and CDR2 SYGVKD. The CDR3 contains 15 residues. Here the CDR3 DNA reads TGTGCCATCAGGGGACTAAGCGGGGACACCGGGGAGCTGTTTTTT. It is translated as CAIRGLSGDTGELFF.

This chain joins TRBV10-1 and TRBJ2-2; 10 bases are a match to TRBD2. V shed 4 bases, J shed 6 bases, and the junction held 5 bases outside the gene matches. Germline-derived CDR1 and CDR2 are WNHNN and SYGVQD (reference sequence). The length of the CDR3 is 15 residues. The CDR3 coding sequence is TGCGCCAGCAGTGCGGGGACTAGCGCAGCCGGGGAGCTGTTTTTT. Translated: CASSAGTSAAGELFF.

The rearrangement links TRBV30 to TRBJ2-6; 7 bases fit TRBD2. Per the germline V gene, CDR1 is GTSNPN and CDR2 is SVGIG (reference sequence). V lost 0 bases and J lost 0; bases outside the gene matches: 14. The CDR3 has 20 residues. The chain's CDR3 is CAWSVIKWAGDRSGANVLTF. DNA of the CDR3: TGTGCCTGGAGTGTAATAAAGTGGGCGGGAGACCGCTCTGGGGCCAACGTCCTGACTTTC.

The chain employs TRBV7-6 and TRBJ2-1; 7 nucleotides agree with TRBD1. Germline V CDR1 and CDR2: SGHVS, FNYEAQ. This CDR3 is 17 amino acids long. V dropped 7 bases and J dropped 4; count of bases not matched to a gene: 16. The CDR3 loop is CASMPRIGTDEYNEQFF. The CDR3 nucleotides are TGTGCCAGCATGCCTCGGATAGGGACAGATGAATACAATGAGCAGTTCTTC.

The chain has TRBV7-6 and TRBJ2-7; 7 bases fit TRBD1. V lost 4 bases to trimming and J lost 2 bases; unmatched junction nucleotides: 5. The CDR3 spans 14 residues. Looked up from germline, CDR1 is SGHVS and CDR2 is FNYEAQ. The CDR3 nucleotides read TGTGCCAGCAGCTCCCCGGGACAGACCTACGAGCAGTACTTC. It translates to CASSSPGQTYEQYF.

This clone is a singleton in its sample. This chain joins TRBV15 and TRBJ2-7, with D perhaps TRBD2 (6 bases). Trimming left V 3 bases short and J 6 bases short, with 18 bases between. The V gene's germline CDR1 is LNHNV and CDR2 YYDKDF (reference sequence). The CDR3 has 15 amino acids. The DNA for the CDR3 is TGTGCCACCAGCAGGGACCCCGGGACTGCTAGCGAGCAGTACTTC. Protein sequence: CATSRDPGTASEQYF.

This clone was counted between two and nine times. The rearrangement uses TRBV11-3 and TRBJ1-5; D gene ambiguous. The germline V gene encodes CDR1 SGHNT and CDR2 YENEEA. This CDR3 is 15 amino acids long. The V and J ends lost 2 bases and 3 bases respectively, with 11 bases between them. The DNA of the CDR3 is TGTGCCAGCAGCTTATACGAACAGAACAATCAGCCCCAGCATTTT. Residues: CASSLYEQNNQPQHF. Full variable domain (outside the CDR3, taken from reference TRBV11-3 and TRBJ1-5): EAGVVQSPRYKIIEKKQPVAFWCNPISGHNTLYWYLQNLGQGPELLIRYENEEAVDDSQLPKDRFSAERLKGVDSTLKIQPAELGDSAVYLCASSLYEQNNQPQHFGDGTRLSIL.

This clone came up once. This chain connects TRBV2 to TRBJ2-2, with D tentatively TRBD1 (6 bases). With 6 bases removed from V and 7 bases from J, the gap between germline ends came to 12 bases. The CDR3 spans 13 residues. CDR1 is SNHLY and CDR2 is FYNNEI in the germline V gene. CDR3 amino acids: CASRYRENGELFF. The CDR3 coding sequence is TGTGCCAGCAGGTACAGGGAGAACGGGGAGCTGTTTTTT.

The chain carries TRBV10-3 and TRBJ1-5; the D is unclear. The germline V gene has CDR1 ENHRY and CDR2 SYGVKD. CDR3 length: 12 residues. Between the trimmed V and J ends, which lost 5 bases and 3 bases, there was a span of 5 bases. This chain's CDR3 is CAISQNNQPQHF. In DNA, the CDR3 is TGTGCCATCAGTCAAAACAATCAGCCCCAGCATTTT.

This chain connects TRBV5-4 to TRBJ2-7, with TRBD1 matching over 9 bases. There are 15 residues in the CDR3. CDR1 and CDR2 (germline): SGHNT, YYREEE (reference sequence). V shed 4 bases, J shed 1 base, and the junction held 6 bases outside the gene matches. DNA for the CDR3: TGTGCCAGCAGCCGGCGGACAGGGGTATCCTACGAGCAGTACTTC. Protein sequence: CASSRRTGVSYEQYF.

The rearrangement uses TRBV2 and TRBJ1-3, with D possibly being TRBD1 (5 bases). The CDR3 runs 15 residues. Germline V gene data show CDR1 as SNHLY and CDR2 as FYNNEI. Deletions cut 6 bases from V and 0 bases from J, with 12 bases between. The CDR3: CASRILRGSGNTIYF. The CDR3 DNA reads as TGTGCCAGCAGAATCCTAAGGGGCTCTGGAAACACCATATATTTT. Combining the CDR3 with reference TRBV2 and TRBJ1-3 gives the whole variable domain EPEVTQTPSHQVTQMGQEVILRCVPISNHLYFYWYRQILGQKVEFLVSFYNNEISEKSEIFDDQFSVERPDGSNFTLKIRSTKLEDSAMYFCASRILRGSGNTIYFGEGSWLTVV.

CDR3 sequence (DNA): TGTGCCAGTAGTATGTTTAAAAAAAATCAGCCCCAGCATTTT. Its protein product is CASSMFKKNQPQHF. The chain employs TRBV19 and TRBJ1-5; D gene unclear. Trimming stripped 3 bases from V and 4 bases from J, with 10 bases between. This CDR3 is built from 14 residues. Germline V lookup: CDR1 LNHDA, CDR2 SQIVND (reference sequence).

J is TRBJ2-1 and V is TRBV6-4; 9 positions agree with TRBD2. J gave up 0 bases and V 3 bases, and 3 bases lay outside the gene matches. From germline, CDR1 is MRHNA and CDR2 SNTAGT. The CDR3 has 16 residues. CDR3 bases: TGTGCCAGCAGTGATTTTAGCGGGAGCTCCTACAATGAGCAGTTCTTC. It encodes CASSDFSGSSYNEQFF.

The V gene is TRBV6-6, the J gene TRBJ2-7; 9 positions agree with TRBD2. The CDR3 length is 15 residues. Looked up from germline, CDR1 is MNHNY and CDR2 is SVGAGI (reference sequence). The V segment lost 6 bases and the J segment 4 bases; nucleotides outside the gene matches: 10. CDR3 sequence: CASRTRGSGSYEQYF. DNA of the CDR3: TGTGCCAGCAGGACCCGGGGTAGCGGGAGTTACGAGCAGTACTTC.

In this sample, this clone turned up a few times. The V gene is TRBV27, the J gene TRBJ2-7, with 9 bases aligning to TRBD1. Trimming at V came to 2 bases and at J to 5 bases, leaving 7 bases not matched to a gene. Per germline, CDR1 MNHEY and CDR2 SMNVEV (reference sequence). CDR3 length equals 15 residues. In nucleotides, the CDR3 is TGTGCCAGCAGTTTACTCCCGGGACAGGGCGACGAGCAGTACTTC. This sequence encodes CASSLLPGQGDEQYF.

The V and J genes are TRBV18 and TRBJ2-1; 7 positions match TRBD2. This CDR3 region has 15 residues. Germline V gene data show CDR1 as KGHSH and CDR2 as LQKENI. Losses at the gene ends were 2 bases for V and 3 bases for J; bases not matched to a gene: 4. CDR3 DNA: TGTGCCAGCTCACCAGGCCGGGACTACTACAATGAGCAGTTCTTC. Its translation: CASSPGRDYYNEQFF.

V gene TRBV5-1 combines with J gene TRBJ2-3; the match to TRBD2 covers 8 bases. Germline CDR1 and CDR2: SGHRS and YFSETQ. The V gene end was trimmed by 3 bases and the J gene end by 2 bases; junction bases not matched to a gene: 11. The CDR3 sequence is 17 residues long. The CDR3 sequence is CASSSRGSGSATDTQYF. The CDR3 DNA reads TGCGCCAGCAGCTCTCGGGGGAGCGGGAGTGCCACAGATACGCAGTATTTT.

The chain combines TRBV2 with TRBJ2-1; 9 nucleotides agree with TRBD2. The germline V gene has CDR1 SNHLY and CDR2 FYNNEI. The CDR3 covers 14 residues. V shed 4 bases and J 6 bases; nucleotides not matched to a gene: 4. The CDR3 sequence is CASSGGRAVNEQFF. CDR3 DNA: TGTGCCAGCAGTGGCGGGAGGGCCGTCAATGAGCAGTTCTTC.

About this clone itself: One junction end disagrees with the germline gene, perhaps due to a read error. The chain combines TRBV5-1 with TRBJ2-2, with a possible D match to TRBD1 (5 bases). The V gene's germline CDR1 is SGHRS and CDR2 YFSETQ. CDR3 length: 15 amino acids. The CDR3 loop is CASTLDTGNTGELFF. CDR3 bases: TGCGCCAGCACCTTGGACACAGGAAACACCGGGGAGCTGTTTTTT.